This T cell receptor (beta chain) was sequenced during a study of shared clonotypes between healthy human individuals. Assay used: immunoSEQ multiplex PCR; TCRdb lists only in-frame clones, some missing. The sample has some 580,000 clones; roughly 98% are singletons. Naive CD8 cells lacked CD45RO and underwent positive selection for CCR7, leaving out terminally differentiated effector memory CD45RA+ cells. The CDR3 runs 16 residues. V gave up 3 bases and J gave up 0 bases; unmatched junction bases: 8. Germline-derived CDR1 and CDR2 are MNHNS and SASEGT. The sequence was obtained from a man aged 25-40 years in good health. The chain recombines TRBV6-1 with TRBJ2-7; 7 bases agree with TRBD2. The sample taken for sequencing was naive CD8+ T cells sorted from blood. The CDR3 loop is CASSDLGGGSSYEQYF. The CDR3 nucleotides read TGTGCCAGCAGTGATTTAGGCGGGGGAAGCTCCTACGAGCAGTACTTC.